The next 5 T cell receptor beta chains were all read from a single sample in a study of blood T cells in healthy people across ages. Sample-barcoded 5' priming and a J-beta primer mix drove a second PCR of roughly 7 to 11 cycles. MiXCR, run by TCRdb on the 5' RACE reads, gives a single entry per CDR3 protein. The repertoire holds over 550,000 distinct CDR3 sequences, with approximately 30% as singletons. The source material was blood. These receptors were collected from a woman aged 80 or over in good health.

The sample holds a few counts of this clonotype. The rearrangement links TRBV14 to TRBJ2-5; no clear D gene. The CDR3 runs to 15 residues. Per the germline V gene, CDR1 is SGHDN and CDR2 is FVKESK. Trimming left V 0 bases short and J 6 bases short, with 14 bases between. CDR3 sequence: CASSQDLSGRQTQYF. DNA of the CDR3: TGTGCCAGCAGCCAAGATCTTTCGGGTCGGCAGACCCAGTACTTC.

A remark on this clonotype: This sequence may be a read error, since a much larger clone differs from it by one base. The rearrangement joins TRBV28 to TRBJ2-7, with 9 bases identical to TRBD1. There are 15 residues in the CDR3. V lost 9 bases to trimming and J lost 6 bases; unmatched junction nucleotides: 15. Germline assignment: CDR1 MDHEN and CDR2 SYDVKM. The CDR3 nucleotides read TGTGCCAGTAAGACTCCGGGACAGGGAGGTTGCGAGCAGTACTTC. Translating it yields CASKTPGQGGCEQYF.

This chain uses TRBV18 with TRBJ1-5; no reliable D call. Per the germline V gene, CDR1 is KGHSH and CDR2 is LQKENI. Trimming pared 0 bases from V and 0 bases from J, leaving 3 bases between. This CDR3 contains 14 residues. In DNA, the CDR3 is TGTGCCAGCTCACCACCAAATAGCAATCAGCCCCAGCATTTT. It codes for CASSPPNSNQPQHF.

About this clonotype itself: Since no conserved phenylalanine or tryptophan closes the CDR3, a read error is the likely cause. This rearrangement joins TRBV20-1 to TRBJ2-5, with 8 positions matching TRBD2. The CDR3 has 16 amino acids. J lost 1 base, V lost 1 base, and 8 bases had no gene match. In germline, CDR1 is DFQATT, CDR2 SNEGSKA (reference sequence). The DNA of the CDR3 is TGCAGTGCTAGAGCTCAACTAGCGGACACCCAAGAGACCCAGTACGTC. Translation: CSARAQLADTQETQYV.

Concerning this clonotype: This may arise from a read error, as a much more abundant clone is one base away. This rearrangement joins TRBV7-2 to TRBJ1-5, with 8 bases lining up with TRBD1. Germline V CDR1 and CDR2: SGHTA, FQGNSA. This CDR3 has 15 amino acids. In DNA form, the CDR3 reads TGTGCCAGCAGCTCCCAGGGGGCGGGAACTCAGCCCCGGCATTTT. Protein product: CASSSQGAGTQPRHF.